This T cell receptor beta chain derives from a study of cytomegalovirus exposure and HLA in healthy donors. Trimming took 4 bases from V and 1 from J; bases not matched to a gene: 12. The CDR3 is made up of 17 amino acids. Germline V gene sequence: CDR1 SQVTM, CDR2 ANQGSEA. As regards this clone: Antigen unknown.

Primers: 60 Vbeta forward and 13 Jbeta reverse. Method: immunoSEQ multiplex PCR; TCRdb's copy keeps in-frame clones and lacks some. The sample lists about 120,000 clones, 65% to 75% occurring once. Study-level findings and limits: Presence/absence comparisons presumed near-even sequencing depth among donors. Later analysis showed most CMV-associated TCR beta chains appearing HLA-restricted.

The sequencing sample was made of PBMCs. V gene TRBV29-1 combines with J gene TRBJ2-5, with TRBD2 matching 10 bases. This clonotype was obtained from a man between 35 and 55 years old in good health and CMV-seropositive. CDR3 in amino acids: CSVGTTSGYNSQETQYF. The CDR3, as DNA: TGCAGCGTTGGAACGACTAGCGGGTATAACTCCCAAGAGACCCAGTACTTC.